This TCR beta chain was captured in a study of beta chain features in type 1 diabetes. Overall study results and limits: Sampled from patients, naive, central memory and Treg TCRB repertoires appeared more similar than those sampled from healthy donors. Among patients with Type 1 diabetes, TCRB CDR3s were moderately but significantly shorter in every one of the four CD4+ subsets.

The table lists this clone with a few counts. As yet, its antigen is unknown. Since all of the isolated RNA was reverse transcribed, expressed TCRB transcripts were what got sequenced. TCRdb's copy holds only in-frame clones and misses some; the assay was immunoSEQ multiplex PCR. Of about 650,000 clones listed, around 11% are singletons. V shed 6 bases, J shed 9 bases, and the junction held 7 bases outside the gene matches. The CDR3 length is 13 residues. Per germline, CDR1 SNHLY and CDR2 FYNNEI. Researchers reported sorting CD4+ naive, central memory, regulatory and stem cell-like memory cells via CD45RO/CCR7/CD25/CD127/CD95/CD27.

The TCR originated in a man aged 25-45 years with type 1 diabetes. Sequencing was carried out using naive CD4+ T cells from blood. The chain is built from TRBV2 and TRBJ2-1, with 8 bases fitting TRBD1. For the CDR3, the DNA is TGTGCCAGCAGGGACAGGGAGGCATCTGAGCAGTTCTTC. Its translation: CASRDREASEQFF.